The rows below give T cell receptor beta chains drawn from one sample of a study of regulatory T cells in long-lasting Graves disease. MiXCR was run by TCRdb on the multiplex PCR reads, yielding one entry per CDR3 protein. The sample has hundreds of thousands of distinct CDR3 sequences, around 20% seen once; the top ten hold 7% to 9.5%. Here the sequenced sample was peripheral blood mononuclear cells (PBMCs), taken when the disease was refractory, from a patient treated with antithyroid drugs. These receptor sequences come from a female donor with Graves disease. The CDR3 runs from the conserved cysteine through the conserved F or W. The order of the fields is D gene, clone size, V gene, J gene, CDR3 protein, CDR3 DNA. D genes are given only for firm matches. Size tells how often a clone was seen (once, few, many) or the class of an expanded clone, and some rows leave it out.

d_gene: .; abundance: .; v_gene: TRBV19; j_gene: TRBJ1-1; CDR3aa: CASSWSGRTTEAFF; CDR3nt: TGTGCCAGTTCGTGGAGTGGGAGGACGACTGAAGCTTTCTTT
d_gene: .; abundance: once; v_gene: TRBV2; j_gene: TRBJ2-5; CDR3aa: CASSEQGQYQETQYF; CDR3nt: TGTGCCAGCAGTGAACAGGGCCAGTACCAAGAGACCCAGTACTTC
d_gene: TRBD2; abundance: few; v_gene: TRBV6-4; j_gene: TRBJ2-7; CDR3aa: CASSDSSGSSNEQYF; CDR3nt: TGTGCCAGCAGTGACTCGAGCGGGAGTAGCAACGAGCAGTACTTC
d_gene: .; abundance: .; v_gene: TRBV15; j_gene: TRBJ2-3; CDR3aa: CATSTPGVPDTQYF; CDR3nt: TGTGCCACCAGCACCCCTGGGGTACCAGATACGCAGTATTTT
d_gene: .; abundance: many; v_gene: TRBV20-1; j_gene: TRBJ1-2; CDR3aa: CSARTHWGYTF; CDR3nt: TGCAGTGCTAGAACTCATTGGGGCTACACCTTC
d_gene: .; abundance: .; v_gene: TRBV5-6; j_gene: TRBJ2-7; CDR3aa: CASSRVDLDEQYF; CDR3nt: TGTGCCAGCAGCAGGGTTGACCTCGACGAGCAGTACTTC
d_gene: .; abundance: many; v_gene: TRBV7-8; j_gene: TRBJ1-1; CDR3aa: CASSLARGLGGSNTEAFF; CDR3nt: TGTGCCAGCAGCTTAGCGCGGGGCCTCGGTGGTTCGAACACTGAAGCTTTCTTT
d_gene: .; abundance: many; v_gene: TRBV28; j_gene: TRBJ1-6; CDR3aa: CASSFIGQDNSPLHF; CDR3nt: TGTGCCAGCAGTTTTATAGGCCAGGATAATTCACCCCTCCACTTT
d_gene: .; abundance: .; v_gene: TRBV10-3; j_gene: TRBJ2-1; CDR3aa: CATLAKGNEQFF; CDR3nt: TGTGCCACCTTAGCTAAAGGGAATGAGCAGTTCTTC
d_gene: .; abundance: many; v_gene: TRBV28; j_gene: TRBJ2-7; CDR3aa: CASSPLLGTPEKYEQYF; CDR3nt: TGTGCCAGCAGTCCACTACTCGGGACGCCCGAGAAGTACGAGCAGTACTTC
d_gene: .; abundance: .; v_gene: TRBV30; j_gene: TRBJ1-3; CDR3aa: CAWSGPLGGGDTIYF; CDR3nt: TGTGCCTGGAGTGGCCCCCTGGGGGGTGGAGACACCATATATTTT
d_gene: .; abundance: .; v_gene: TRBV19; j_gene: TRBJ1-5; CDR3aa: CASSDRAGTSNQPQHF; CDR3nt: TGTGCCAGTAGTGATCGGGCAGGGACTAGCAATCAGCCCCAGCATTTT
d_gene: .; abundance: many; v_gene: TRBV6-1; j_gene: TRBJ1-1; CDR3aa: CAARIRGNTEAFF; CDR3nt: TGTGCCGCGAGAATCAGGGGGAACACTGAAGCTTTCTTT
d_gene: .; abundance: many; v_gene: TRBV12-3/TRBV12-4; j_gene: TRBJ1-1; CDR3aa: CASSLPGRRTEAFF; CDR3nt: TGTGCCAGCAGTTTACCGGGTCGGCGCACTGAAGCTTTCTTT
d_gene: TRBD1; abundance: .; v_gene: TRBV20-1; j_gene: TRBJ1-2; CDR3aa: CSAKGDRTYGYTF; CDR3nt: TGCAGTGCTAAAGGGGACAGAACCTATGGCTACACCTTC
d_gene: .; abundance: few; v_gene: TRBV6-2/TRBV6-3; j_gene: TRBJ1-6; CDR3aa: CASRSEGRARYSPLHF; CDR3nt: TGTGCCAGCAGGAGTGAAGGCAGGGCTCGTTATTCACCCCTCCACTTT
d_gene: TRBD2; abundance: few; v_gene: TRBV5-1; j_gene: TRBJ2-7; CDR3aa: CASSRILAGKPYEQYF; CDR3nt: TGCGCCAGCAGCCGGATACTAGCGGGGAAACCCTACGAGCAGTACTTC
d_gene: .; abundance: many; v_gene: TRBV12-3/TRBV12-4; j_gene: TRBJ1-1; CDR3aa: CASSLVHNLNTEAFF; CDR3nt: TGTGCCAGCAGTCTGGTACACAACCTGAACACTGAAGCTTTCTTT
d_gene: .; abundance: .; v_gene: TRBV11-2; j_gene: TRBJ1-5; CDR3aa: CASSLEAGTHNQPQHF; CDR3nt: TGTGCCAGCAGCTTAGAAGCCGGGACACACAATCAGCCCCAGCATTTT
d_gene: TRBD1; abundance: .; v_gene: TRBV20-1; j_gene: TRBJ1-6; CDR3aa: CSARVPPEGANPPLHF; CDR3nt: TGCAGTGCTAGAGTCCCCCCGGAGGGGGCTAATCCACCCCTCCACTTT
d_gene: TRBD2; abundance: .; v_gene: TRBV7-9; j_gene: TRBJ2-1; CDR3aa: CASSPAPPSGSVNEQFF; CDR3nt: TGTGCCAGCAGCCCCGCCCCGCCTAGCGGGAGTGTAAATGAGCAGTTCTTC
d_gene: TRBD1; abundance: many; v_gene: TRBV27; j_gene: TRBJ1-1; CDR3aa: CASSSGQGSTEAFF; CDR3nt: TGTGCCAGCAGTTCTGGACAGGGTTCCACTGAAGCTTTCTTT
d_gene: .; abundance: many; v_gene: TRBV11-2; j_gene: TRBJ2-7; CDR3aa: CASSPGSSPYEQYF; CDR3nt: TGTGCCAGCAGCCCGGGATCAAGCCCATACGAGCAGTACTTC
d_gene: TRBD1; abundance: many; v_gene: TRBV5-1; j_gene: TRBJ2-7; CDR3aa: CASSWTGPTYEQYF; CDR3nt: TGCGCCAGCAGCTGGACAGGGCCAACCTACGAGCAGTACTTC
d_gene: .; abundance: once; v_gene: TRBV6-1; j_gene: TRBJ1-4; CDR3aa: CASSARGRGHSTNEKLFF; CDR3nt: TGTGCCAGCAGTGCCCGGGGGAGAGGCCACTCAACTAATGAAAAACTGTTTTTT
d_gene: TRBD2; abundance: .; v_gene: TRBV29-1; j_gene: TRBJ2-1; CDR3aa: CSVDGVAGYNEQFF; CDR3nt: TGCAGCGTTGATGGGGTAGCGGGGTACAATGAGCAGTTCTTC
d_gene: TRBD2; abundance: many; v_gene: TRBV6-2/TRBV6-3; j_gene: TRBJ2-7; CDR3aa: CASSYTSWSGSRDEQYF; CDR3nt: TGTGCCAGCAGTTACACCTCTTGGAGCGGGAGTCGTGACGAGCAGTACTTC
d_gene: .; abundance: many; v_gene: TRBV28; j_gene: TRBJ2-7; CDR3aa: CASSSHEQYF; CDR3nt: TGTGCCAGCAGCTCCCACGAGCAGTACTTC
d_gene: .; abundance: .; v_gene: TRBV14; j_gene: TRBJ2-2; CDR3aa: CASSQVWGTGELFF; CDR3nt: TGTGCCAGCAGCCAAGTGTGGGGGACCGGGGAGCTGTTTTTT
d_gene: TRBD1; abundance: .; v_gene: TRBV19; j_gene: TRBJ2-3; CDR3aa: CASSDLPGQGTDTQYF; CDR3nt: TGTGCCAGTAGTGACTTACCGGGACAGGGGACAGATACGCAGTATTTT
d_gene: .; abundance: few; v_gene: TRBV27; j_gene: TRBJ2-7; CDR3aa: CASGIGAAGSGEQYF; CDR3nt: TGTGCCAGCGGAATCGGGGCCGCCGGATCAGGGGAGCAGTACTTC
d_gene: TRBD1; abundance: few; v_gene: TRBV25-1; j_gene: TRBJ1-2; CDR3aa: CASAVGDRGSGYTF; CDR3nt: TGTGCCAGCGCCGTTGGGGACAGGGGGTCTGGCTACACCTTC
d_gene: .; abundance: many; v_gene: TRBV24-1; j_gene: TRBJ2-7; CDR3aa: CATMGESSYEQYF; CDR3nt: TGTGCCACTATGGGGGAAAGCTCCTACGAGCAGTACTTC
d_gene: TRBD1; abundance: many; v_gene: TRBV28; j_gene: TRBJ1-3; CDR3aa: CASIRDRGSGNTIYF; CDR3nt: TGTGCCAGCATCCGGGACAGGGGGTCTGGAAACACCATATATTTT
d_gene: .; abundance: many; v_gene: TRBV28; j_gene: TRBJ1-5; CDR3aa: CASEKPPGPLRNQPQHF; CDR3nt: TGTGCCAGCGAGAAACCCCCGGGACCCTTGAGAAATCAGCCCCAGCATTTT
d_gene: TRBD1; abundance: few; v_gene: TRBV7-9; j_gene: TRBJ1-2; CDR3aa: CASSAPGQGFYGYTF; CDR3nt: TGTGCCAGCAGCGCACCGGGACAGGGCTTCTATGGCTACACCTTC
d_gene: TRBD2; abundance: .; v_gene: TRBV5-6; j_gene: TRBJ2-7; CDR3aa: CASSEGTSGFSGYEQYF; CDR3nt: TGTGCCAGCAGCGAAGGGACTAGCGGTTTCTCGGGCTACGAGCAGTACTTC
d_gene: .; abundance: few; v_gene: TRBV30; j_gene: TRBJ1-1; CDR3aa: CAFRKNTEAFF; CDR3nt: TGTGCCTTCAGAAAAAACACTGAAGCTTTCTTT
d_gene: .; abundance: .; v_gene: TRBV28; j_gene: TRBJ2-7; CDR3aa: CASTTGAYEQYF; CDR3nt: TGTGCCAGCACGACCGGGGCCTACGAACAGTACTTC
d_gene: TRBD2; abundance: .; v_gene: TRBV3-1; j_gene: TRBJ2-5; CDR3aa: CASILGPSGRGETQYF; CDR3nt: TGTGCCAGCATTTTAGGGCCTAGCGGGAGAGGTGAGACCCAGTACTTC
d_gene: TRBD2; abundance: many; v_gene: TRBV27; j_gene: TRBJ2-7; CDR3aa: CASSLVASGRIHEQYF; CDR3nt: TGTGCCAGCAGTTTGGTAGCTAGCGGGAGGATCCACGAGCAGTACTTC
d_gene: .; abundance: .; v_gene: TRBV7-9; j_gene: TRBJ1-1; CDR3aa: CASSLTGPANTEAFF; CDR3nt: TGTGCCAGCAGCCTCACGGGGCCCGCGAACACTGAAGCTTTCTTT
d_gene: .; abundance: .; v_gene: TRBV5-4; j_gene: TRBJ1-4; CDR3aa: CASSEPGLLGGKLFF; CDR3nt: TGTGCCAGCAGCGAACCGGGACTACTAGGCGGAAAACTGTTTTTT